This T cell receptor beta chain is drawn from a study of shared T cell receptors in the human thymus. This table comes from immunoSEQ multiplex PCR, and its TCRdb copy is limited to in-frame clones, with some not included. The top ten clones hold roughly 0.0089% of a sample with hundreds of thousands of clones, approximately 87% of them seen once. Trimming took 4 bases from V and 7 from J, leaving 11 bases between them. The V gene's germline CDR1 is MNHEY and CDR2 SMNVEV (reference sequence). This CDR3 region has 13 residues. The sample also formed part of further work on human thymus T cells. Per that study: The donor group consisted of healthy Finnish infants who were having corrective surgery for congenital heart defects. Surgeons resected thymus tissue during corrective heart surgery. Thymic and blood repertoires appeared to carry a bias in their V and J gene usage. Related research examined unrelated individuals and reported that their thymic repertoires overlapped highly.

The source is a boy in the first two years of life with a congenital heart defect. This chain uses TRBV27 with TRBJ2-4; D is possibly TRBD2 (5 bases). The sequenced sample was thymocytes. The DNA of the CDR3 is TGTGCCAGCAGTTCCACGGGGTTCAACATTCAGTACTTC. Protein product: CASSSTGFNIQYF.